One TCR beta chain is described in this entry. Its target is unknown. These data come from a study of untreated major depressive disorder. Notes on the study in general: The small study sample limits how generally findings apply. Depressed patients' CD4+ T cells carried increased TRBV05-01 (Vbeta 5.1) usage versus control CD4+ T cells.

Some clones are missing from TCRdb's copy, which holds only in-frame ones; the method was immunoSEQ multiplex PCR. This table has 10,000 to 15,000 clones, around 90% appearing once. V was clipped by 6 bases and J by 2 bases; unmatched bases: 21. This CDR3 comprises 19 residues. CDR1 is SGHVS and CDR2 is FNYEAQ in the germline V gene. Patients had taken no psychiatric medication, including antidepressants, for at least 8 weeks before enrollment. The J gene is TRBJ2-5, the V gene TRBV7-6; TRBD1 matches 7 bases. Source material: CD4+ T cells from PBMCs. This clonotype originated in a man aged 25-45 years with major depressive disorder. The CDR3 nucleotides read TGTGCCAGCAGTTCCTCTCGCCCCCGACAGGGTTCTGGGCAAGAGACCCAGTACTTC. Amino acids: CASSSSRPRQGSGQETQYF.